This is a list of T cell receptor beta chains from one sample in a study of T cell responses to AZD1222 COVID-19 vaccine. Assay used: immunoSEQ multiplex PCR; TCRdb lists only in-frame clones, some missing. The sample consists of 95,000 to 150,000 clones, 70% to 90% of them appearing once. Here the sequenced sample was peripheral blood, taken on day 0 of AZD1222 vaccination. These receptors all come from an adult in good health. Both conserved end residues are part of each CDR3. Fields, in order: J gene, V gene, D gene, CDR3 length, clone size, CDR3 protein, CDR3 DNA. The D gene is left open where the match is weak. Part of the rows lack a size; the others show once, few, many or a class for expanded clones.

TRBJ1-4	TRBV29-1	.	15	once	CSVADPTRGNEKLFF	TGCAGCGTTGCCGATCCGACGCGGGGTAATGAAAAACTGTTTTTT
TRBJ2-3	TRBV5-8	.	15	.	CASSLGGSPTDTQYF	TGTGCCAGCAGCTTGGGTGGGTCCCCCACCGATACGCAGTATTTT
TRBJ2-5	TRBV12-1	.	14	.	CASSSPSIQETQYF	TGTGCCAGCAGCTCTCCCTCCATCCAAGAGACCCAGTACTTC
TRBJ1-2	TRBV4-3	.	18	.	CASSQDYASGIINYGYTF	TGCGCCAGCAGCCAAGACTACGCGTCAGGGATAATTAACTATGGCTACACCTTC
TRBJ2-6	TRBV19	TRBD2	17	.	CASRRLLAPAGANVLTF	TGTGCCAGTAGAAGATTACTAGCGCCGGCTGGGGCCAACGTCCTGACTTTC
TRBJ2-4	TRBV21-1	.	16	.	CASSKPPSLAKNIQYF	TGTGCCAGCAGCAAACCACCCTCTCTAGCCAAAAACATTCAGTACTTC
TRBJ2-5	TRBV5-1	.	14	once	CASSLDNPQETQYF	TGCGCCAGCAGCCTGGACAATCCCCAAGAGACCCAGTACTTC
TRBJ1-2	TRBV6-6	.	14	.	CASISGDPNYGYTF	TGTGCCAGCATTTCAGGGGATCCCAACTATGGCTACACCTTC
TRBJ1-4	TRBV6-5	.	14	.	CASSPGRREGQLFF	TGTGCCAGCAGCCCGGGACGGCGGGAGGGTCAACTGTTTTTT
TRBJ1-1	TRBV20-1	.	12	once	CSASLSGTEAFF	TGCAGTGCTAGTTTGTCGGGCACTGAAGCTTTCTTT
TRBJ2-1	TRBV11-3	TRBD1	17	.	CASSLGGTGAINNEQFF	TGTGCCAGCAGCTTAGGAGGGACAGGGGCGATCAACAATGAGCAGTTCTTC
TRBJ1-2	TRBV4-1	TRBD1	17	.	CASSQDRGGQGFYGYTF	TGCGCCAGCAGCCAGGACCGGGGGGGACAGGGATTCTATGGCTACACCTTC
TRBJ1-1	TRBV2	.	12	.	CAILPETNEAFF	TGTGCCATCCTCCCTGAGACCAATGAAGCTTTCTTT
TRBJ1-6	TRBV27	.	13	.	CASSLSVNGPLHF	TGTGCCAGCAGTTTAAGTGTAAATGGCCCCCTCCACTTT
TRBJ1-2	TRBV4-2	.	14	.	CASSHEQGNYGYTF	TGTGCCAGCAGCCACGAGCAGGGGAACTATGGCTACACCTTC
TRBJ1-6	TRBV2	TRBD1	15	.	CASSVPILDREHLHF	TGTGCCAGCAGTGTCCCAATCCTTGACAGGGAACATCTCCACTTT
TRBJ1-5	TRBV12-3/TRBV12-4	.	12	.	CASGASNQPQHF	TGTGCCAGCGGGGCTAGCAATCAGCCCCAGCATTTT
TRBJ2-1	TRBV5-1	.	15	.	CASSLSGDTYNEQFF	TGCGCCAGCAGCTTAAGCGGGGACACCTACAATGAGCAGTTCTTC
TRBJ1-3	TRBV28	.	17	.	CASSSIRAYSSGNTIYF	TGTGCCAGCAGCTCAATACGAGCGTATTCCTCTGGAAACACCATATATTTT
TRBJ2-2	TRBV19	.	15	.	CASSIGGGNTGELFF	TGTGCCAGTAGTATAGGTGGAGGGAACACCGGGGAGCTGTTTTTT
TRBJ1-5	TRBV6-2/TRBV6-3	.	14	.	CASSSPRRNQPQHF	TGTGCCAGCAGCTCCCCAAGGCGCAATCAGCCCCAGCATTTT
TRBJ1-5	TRBV28	.	14	.	CASSPHYSNQPQHF	TGTGCCAGCAGTCCTCATTATAGCAATCAGCCCCAGCATTTT
TRBJ2-7	TRBV4-2	TRBD2	16	.	CASSQRTSGGTYEQYF	TGTGCCAGCAGCCAGCGAACTAGCGGGGGAACCTACGAGCAGTACTTC
TRBJ1-4	TRBV12-5	.	13	.	CASGLEGTGQLFF	TGTGCTAGTGGTTTGGAGGGCACAGGGCAACTGTTTTTT
TRBJ2-7	TRBV6-1	.	12	.	CASSEAQRGRDF	TGTGCCAGCAGTGAAGCGCAACGGGGGCGAGATTTC
TRBJ1-1	TRBV7-3	.	14	.	CASSFGPGAIEAFF	TGTGCCAGCAGCTTTGGTCCAGGGGCTATAGAAGCTTTCTTT